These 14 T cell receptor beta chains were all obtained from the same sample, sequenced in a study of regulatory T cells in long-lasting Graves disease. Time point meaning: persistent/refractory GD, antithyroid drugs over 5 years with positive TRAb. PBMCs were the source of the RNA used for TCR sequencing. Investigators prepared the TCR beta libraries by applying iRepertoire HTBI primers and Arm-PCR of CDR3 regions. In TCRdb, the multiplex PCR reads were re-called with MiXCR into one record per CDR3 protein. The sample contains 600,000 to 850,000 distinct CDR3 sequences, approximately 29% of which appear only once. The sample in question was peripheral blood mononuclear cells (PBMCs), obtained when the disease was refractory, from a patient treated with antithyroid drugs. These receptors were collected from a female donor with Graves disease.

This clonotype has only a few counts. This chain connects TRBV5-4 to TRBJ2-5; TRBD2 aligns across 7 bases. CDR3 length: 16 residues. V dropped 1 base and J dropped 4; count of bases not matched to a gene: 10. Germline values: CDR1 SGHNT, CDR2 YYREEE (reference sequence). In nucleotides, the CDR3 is TGTGCCAGCAGCTTGAGGTCGGCGGGAGTGCGAGAGACCCAGTACTTC. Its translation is CASSLRSAGVRETQYF. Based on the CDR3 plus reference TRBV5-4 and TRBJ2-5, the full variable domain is ETGVTQSPTHLIKTRGQQVTLRCSSQSGHNTVSWYQQALGQGPQFIFQYYREEENGRGNFPPRFSGLQFPNYSSELNVNALELDDSALYLCASSLRSAGVRETQYFGPGTRLLVL.

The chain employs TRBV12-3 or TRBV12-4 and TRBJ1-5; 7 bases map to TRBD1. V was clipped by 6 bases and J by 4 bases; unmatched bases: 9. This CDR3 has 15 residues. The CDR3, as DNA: TGTGCCAGCAGAACAGGGGTTGTCGGGAATCAGCCCCAGCATTTT. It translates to CASRTGVVGNQPQHF.

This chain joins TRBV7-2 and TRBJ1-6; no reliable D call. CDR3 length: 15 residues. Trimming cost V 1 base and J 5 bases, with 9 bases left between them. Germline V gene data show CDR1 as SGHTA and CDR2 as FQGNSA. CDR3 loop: CASSLVDGNNSPLHF. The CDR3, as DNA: TGTGCCAGCAGCTTAGTAGACGGGAATAATTCACCCCTCCACTTT.

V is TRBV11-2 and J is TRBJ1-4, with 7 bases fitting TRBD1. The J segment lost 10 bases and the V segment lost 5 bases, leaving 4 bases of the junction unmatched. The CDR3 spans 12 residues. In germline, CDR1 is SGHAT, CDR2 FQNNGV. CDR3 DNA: TGTGCCAGCAGCACCCCAGGGGGAAAACTGTTTTTT. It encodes CASSTPGGKLFF.

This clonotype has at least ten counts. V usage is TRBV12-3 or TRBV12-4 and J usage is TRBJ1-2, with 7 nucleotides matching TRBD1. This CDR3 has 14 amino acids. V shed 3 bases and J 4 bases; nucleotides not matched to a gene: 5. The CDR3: CASSFRTGGYGYTF. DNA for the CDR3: TGTGCCAGCAGTTTCCGGACAGGCGGCTATGGCTACACCTTC.

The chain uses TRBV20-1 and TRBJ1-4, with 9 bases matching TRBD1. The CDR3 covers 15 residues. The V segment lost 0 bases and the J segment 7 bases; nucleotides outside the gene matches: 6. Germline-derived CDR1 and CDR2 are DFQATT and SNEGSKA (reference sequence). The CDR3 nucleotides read TGCAGTGCTAGAGAGGGACAGGGTGGGCGTGAAAAACTGTTTTTT. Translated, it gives CSAREGQGGREKLFF.

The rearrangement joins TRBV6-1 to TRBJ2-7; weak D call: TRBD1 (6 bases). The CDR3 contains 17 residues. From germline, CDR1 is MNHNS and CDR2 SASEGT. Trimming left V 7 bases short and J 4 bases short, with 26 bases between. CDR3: CASTLGFNRGFGYEQYF. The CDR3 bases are TGTGCCAGCACCTTAGGGTTTAATAGGGGGTTTGGTTACGAGCAGTACTTC.

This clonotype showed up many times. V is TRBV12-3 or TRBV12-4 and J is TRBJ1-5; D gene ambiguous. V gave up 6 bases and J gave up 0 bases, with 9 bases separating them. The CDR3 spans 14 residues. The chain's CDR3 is CASSADGSNQPQHF. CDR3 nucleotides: TGTGCCAGCAGCGCGGACGGTAGCAATCAGCCCCAGCATTTT.

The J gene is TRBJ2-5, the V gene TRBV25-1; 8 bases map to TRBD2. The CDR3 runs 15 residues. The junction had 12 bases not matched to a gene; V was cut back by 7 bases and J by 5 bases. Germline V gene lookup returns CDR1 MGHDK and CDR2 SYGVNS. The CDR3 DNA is TGTGCCAGCATGCCTTGGAGAGCGGGAGCTGAGACCCAGTACTTC. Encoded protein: CASMPWRAGAETQYF.

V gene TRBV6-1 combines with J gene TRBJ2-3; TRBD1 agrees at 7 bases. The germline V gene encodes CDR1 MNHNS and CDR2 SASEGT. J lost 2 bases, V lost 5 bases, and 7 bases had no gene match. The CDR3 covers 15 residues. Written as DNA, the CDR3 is TGTGCCAGCAGTAACAGGGGCCCCACCACAGATACGCAGTATTTT. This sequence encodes CASSNRGPTTDTQYF.

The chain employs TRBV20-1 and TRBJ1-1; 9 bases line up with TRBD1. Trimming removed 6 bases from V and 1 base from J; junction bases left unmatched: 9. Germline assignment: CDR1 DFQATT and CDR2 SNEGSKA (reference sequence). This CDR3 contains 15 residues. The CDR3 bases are TGCAGTGCCCTAACAGGGGGCTGGGGGAACACTGAAGCTTTCTTT. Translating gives CSALTGGWGNTEAFF.

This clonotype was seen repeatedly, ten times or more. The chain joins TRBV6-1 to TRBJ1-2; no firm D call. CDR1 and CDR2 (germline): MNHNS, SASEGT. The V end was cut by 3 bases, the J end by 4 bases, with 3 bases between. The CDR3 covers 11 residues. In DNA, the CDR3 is TGTGCCAGCAGTGATACCTATGGCTACACCTTC. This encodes CASSDTYGYTF.

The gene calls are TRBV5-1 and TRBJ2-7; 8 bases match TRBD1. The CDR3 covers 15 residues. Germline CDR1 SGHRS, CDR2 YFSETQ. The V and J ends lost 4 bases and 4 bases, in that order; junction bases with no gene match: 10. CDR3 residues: CASSKDRDWGYEQYF. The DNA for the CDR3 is TGCGCCAGCAGCAAGGACAGGGACTGGGGGTACGAGCAGTACTTC.

The chain's CDR3 is CASSLLLRDYSGNTIYF. In DNA, the CDR3 is TGTGCCAGCAGTTTACTCCTCAGGGACTATTCTGGAAACACCATATATTTT. This chain connects TRBV12-3 or TRBV12-4 to TRBJ1-3, with a possible D match to TRBD1 (5 bases). Trimming removed 2 bases at V and 1 base at J, with 15 bases between. The CDR3 consists of 17 residues.